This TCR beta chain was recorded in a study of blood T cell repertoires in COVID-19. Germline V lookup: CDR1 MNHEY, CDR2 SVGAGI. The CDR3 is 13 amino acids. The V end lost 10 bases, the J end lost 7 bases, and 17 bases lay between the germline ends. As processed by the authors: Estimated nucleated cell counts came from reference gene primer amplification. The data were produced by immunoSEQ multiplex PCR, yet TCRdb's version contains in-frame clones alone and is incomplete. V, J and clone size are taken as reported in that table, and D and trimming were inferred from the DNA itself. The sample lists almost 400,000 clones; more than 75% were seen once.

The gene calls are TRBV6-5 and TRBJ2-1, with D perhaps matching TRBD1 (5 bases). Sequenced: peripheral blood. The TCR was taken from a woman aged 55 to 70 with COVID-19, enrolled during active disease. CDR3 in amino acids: CATDQGTWNEQFF. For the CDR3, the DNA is TGTGCCACGGACCAGGGCACCTGGAATGAGCAGTTCTTC.